The 6 T cell receptor beta chains below were found in one sample sequenced in a study of cytomegalovirus exposure and HLA in healthy donors (dated by TCRdb to the late 2010s). The library was made by the immunoSEQ multiplex PCR assay. A mixture of 60 forward primers for TCR Vbeta segments and 13 reverse primers for TCR Jbeta segments was used in the multiplex PCR. As stored in TCRdb, this immuneACCESS dataset retains in-frame rearrangements with V and J assigned. A fraction of the clones does not appear; measured against another copy, unresolved V genes explain less than half of the discrepancy, and the remainder lacks a known reason. The table for this sample lists 150,000 to 200,000 clones; about 86% of them were counted only once. The ten top clones hold around 2.1% of the sample. Sequenced: PBMCs. These receptors were obtained from a woman aged 18-29 years in good health and CMV-seropositive.

V usage is TRBV25-1 and J usage is TRBJ2-7; tentatively, D is TRBD1 (5 bases). Between the trimmed V and J ends, which lost 4 bases and 3 bases, there was a span of 7 bases. The CDR3 is made up of 12 amino acids. Germline loops: CDR1 MGHDK, CDR2 SYGVNS. Written as DNA, the CDR3 is TGTGCCAGCAGTGGACAGCTCTACGAGCAGTACTTC. Its protein product is CASSGQLYEQYF.

The CDR3 region has the DNA TGCGCCAGCAGCTTGGTCGGGGGTCCTTCCTACAATGAGCAGTTCTTC. This translates into CASSLVGGPSYNEQFF. V and J are TRBV5-1 and TRBJ2-1, with D tentatively TRBD2 (6 bases). This CDR3 spans 16 amino acids. Germline CDR1 and CDR2: SGHRS and YFSETQ. V shed 0 bases and J shed 1 base, with 11 bases lying between them.

V gene TRBV25-1 combines with J gene TRBJ2-1; 7 positions match TRBD1. The CDR3 loop spans 14 amino acids. From germline, CDR1 is MGHDK and CDR2 SYGVNS. Unmatched junction bases numbered 9, after V lost 6 bases and J lost 7 bases. This chain's CDR3 is CASRDTGVSNEQFF. The CDR3 DNA reads TGTGCCAGCAGGGATACAGGGGTATCGAATGAGCAGTTCTTC.

The chain employs TRBV5-1 and TRBJ1-1; maybe TRBD1 (6 bases). CDR1 and CDR2 (germline): SGHRS, YFSETQ. The CDR3 runs 13 residues. Between the trimmed V and J ends, which lost 3 bases and 4 bases, there was a span of 10 bases. Here the CDR3 DNA reads TGCGCCAGCAGCTATTTGGGGGCCACTGAAGCTTTCTTT. Amino acids: CASSYLGATEAFF.

This clone was detected a few times. The chain combines TRBV4-2 with TRBJ2-5; D perhaps matches TRBD2 (5 bases). V lost 4 bases, J lost 0 bases, and 9 bases lay in between. The CDR3 covers 14 residues. From germline, CDR1 is LGHNA and CDR2 YNFKEQ. CDR3 amino acids: CASSRTEYQETQYF. The CDR3 DNA reads as TGTGCCAGCAGCCGGACTGAGTACCAAGAGACCCAGTACTTC.

V is TRBV18 and J is TRBJ1-6; D remains ambiguous. Germline lookup yields CDR1 KGHSH and CDR2 LQKENI. The CDR3 runs to 14 residues. Trimming removed 4 bases at V and 0 bases at J, with 4 bases between. The CDR3: CASSQSSYNSPLHF. For the CDR3, the DNA is TGTGCCAGCTCACAGAGCTCCTATAATTCACCCCTCCACTTT.